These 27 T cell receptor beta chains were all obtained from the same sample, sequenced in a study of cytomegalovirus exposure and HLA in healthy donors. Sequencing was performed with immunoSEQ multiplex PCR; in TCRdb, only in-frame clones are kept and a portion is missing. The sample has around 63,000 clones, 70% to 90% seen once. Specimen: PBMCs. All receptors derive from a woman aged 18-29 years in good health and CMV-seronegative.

This CDR3 is CASTFLAGDRTDTQYF. CDR3 sequence (DNA): TGTGCCAGCACCTTTCTAGCGGGAGATCGTACAGATACGCAGTATTTT. The chain is built from TRBV27 and TRBJ2-3, with TRBD2 matching over 10 bases. Germline V lookup: CDR1 MNHEY, CDR2 SMNVEV (reference sequence). Trimming cost V 7 bases and J 3 bases; bases outside gene matches: 10. The CDR3 is 16 residues long.

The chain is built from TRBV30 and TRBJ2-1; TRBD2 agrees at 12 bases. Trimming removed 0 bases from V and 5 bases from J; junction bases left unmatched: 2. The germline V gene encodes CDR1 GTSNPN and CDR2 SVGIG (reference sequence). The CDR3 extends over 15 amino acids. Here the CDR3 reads CAWSVGLAGNNEQFF. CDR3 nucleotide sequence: TGTGCCTGGAGTGTAGGACTAGCGGGAAACAATGAGCAGTTCTTC.

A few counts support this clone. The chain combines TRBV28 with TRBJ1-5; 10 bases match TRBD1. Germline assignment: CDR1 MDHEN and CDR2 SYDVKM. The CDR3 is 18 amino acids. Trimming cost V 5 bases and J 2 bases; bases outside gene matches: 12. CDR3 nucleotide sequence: TGTGCCAGCAGTGCCGCGGGACAGGGGTTACTAGGCAATCAGCCCCAGCATTTT. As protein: CASSAAGQGLLGNQPQHF. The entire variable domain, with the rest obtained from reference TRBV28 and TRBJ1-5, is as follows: DVKVTQSSRYLVKRTGEKVFLECVQDMDHENMFWYRQDPGLGLRLIYFSYDVKMKEKGDIPEGYSVSREKKERFSLILESASTNQTSMYLCASSAAGQGLLGNQPQHFGDGTRLSIL.

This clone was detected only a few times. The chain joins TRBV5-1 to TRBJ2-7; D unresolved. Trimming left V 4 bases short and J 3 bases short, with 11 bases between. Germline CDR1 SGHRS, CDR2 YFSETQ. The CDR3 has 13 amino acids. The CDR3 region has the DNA TGCGCCAGCAGCGAGACACTTAGCTACGAGCAGTACTTC. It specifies CASSETLSYEQYF.

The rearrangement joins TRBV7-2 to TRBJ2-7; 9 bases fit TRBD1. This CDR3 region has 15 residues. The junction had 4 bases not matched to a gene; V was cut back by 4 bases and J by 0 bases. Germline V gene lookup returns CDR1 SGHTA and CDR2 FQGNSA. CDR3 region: CASSWGQGPSYEQYF. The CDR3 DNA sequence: TGTGCCAGCAGCTGGGGACAGGGCCCCTCCTACGAGCAGTACTTC. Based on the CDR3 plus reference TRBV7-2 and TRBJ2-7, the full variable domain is GAGVSQSPSNKVTEKGKDVELRCDPISGHTALYWYRQSLGQGLEFLIYFQGNSAPDKSGLPSDRFSAERTGGSVSTLTIQRTQQEDSAVYLCASSWGQGPSYEQYFGPGTRLTVT.

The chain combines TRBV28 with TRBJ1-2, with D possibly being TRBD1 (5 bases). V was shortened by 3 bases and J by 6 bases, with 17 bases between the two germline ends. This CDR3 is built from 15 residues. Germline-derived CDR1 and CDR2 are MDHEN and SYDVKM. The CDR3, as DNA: TGTGCCAGCAGTTTGCCGGGGGGGGTTAGCGATGGCTACACCTTC. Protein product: CASSLPGGVSDGYTF.

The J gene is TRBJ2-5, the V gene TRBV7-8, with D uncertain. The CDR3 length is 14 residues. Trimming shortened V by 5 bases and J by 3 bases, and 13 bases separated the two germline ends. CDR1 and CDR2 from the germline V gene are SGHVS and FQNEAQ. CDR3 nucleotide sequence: TGTGCCAGCAGCCCAACCACAACAGAAGAGACCCAGTACTTC. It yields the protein CASSPTTTEETQYF.

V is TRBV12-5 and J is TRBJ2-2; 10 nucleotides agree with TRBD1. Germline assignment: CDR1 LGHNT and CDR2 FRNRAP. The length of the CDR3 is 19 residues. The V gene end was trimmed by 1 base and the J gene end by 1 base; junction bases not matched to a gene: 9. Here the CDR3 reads CASGLGGTGDLLNTGELFF. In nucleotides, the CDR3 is TGTGCTAGTGGTTTGGGAGGGACAGGGGACTTATTGAACACCGGGGAGCTGTTTTTT. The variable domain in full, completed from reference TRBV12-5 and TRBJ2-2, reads DARVTQTPRHKVTEMGQEVTMRCQPILGHNTVFWYRQTMMQGLELLAYFRNRAPLDDSGMPKDRFSAEMPDATLATLKIQPSEPRDSAVYFCASGLGGTGDLLNTGELFFGEGSRLTVL.

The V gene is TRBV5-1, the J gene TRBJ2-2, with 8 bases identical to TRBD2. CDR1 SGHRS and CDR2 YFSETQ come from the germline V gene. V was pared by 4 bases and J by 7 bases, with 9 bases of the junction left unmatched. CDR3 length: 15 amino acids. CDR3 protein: CASSPRSGAGGELFF. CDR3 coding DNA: TGCGCCAGCAGCCCTCGTAGCGGGGCTGGCGGGGAGCTGTTTTTT. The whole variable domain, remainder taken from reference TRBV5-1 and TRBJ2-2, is KAGVTQTPRYLIKTRGQQVTLSCSPISGHRSVSWYQQTPGQGLQFLFEYFSETQRNKGNFPGRFSGRQFSNSRSEMNVSTLELGDSALYLCASSPRSGAGGELFFGEGSRLTVL.

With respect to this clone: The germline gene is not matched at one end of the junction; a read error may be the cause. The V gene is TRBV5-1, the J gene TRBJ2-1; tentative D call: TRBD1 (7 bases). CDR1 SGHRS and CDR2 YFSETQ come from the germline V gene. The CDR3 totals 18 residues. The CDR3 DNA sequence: TGCGCCAGCAGCTCCGGGACAGTCCTGACTGGAGGGTACAGTGAGCAGTTCTTC. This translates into CASSSGTVLTGGYSEQFF.

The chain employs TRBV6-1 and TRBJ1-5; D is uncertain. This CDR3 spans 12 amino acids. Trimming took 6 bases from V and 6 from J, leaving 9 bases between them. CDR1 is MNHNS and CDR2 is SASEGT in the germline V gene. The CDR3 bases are TGTGCCAGCAGCAGGATGGGTCAGCCCCAGCATTTT. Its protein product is CASSRMGQPQHF.

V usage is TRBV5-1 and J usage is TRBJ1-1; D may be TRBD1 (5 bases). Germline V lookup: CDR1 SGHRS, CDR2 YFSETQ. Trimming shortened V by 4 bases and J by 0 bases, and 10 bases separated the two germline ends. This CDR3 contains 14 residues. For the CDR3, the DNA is TGCGCCAGCAGCGCTGACAGCATGAACACTGAAGCTTTCTTT. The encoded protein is CASSADSMNTEAFF.

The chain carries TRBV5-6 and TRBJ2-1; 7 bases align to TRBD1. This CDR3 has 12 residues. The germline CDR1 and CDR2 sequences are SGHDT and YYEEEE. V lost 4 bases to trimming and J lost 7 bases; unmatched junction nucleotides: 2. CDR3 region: CASSVTGNEQFF. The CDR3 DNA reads TGTGCCAGCAGCGTGACAGGGAATGAGCAGTTCTTC.

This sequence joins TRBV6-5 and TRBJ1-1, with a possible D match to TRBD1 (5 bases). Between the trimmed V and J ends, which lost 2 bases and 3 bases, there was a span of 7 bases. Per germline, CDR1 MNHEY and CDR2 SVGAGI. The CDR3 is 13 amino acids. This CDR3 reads CASSYGRDTEAFF. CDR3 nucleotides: TGTGCCAGCAGTTACGGCAGGGACACTGAAGCTTTCTTT.

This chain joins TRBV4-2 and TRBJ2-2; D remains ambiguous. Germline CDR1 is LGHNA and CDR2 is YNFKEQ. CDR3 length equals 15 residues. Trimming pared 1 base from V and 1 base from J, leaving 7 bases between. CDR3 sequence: CASSQVYLNTGELFF. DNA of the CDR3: TGTGCCAGCAGCCAAGTTTATTTGAACACCGGGGAGCTGTTTTTT.

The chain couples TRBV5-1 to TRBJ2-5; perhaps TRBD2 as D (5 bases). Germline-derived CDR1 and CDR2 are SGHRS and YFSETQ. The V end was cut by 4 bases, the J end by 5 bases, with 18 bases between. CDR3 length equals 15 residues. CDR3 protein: CASSLNPRAVETQYF. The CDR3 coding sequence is TGCGCCAGCAGCCTCAACCCGCGGGCTGTGGAGACCCAGTACTTC.

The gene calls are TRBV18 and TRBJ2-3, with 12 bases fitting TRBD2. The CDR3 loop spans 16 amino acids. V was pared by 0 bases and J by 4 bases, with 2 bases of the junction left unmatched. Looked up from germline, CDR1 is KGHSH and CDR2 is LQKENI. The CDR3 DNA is TGTGCCAGCTCACCACCGAGACTAGCGGGAGCAGATACGCAGTATTTT. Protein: CASSPPRLAGADTQYF. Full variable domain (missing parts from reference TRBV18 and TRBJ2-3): NAGVMQNPRHLVRRRGQEARLRCSPMKGHSHVYWYRQLPEEGLKFMVYLQKENIIDESGMPKERFSAEFPKEGPSILRIQQVVRGDSAAYFCASSPPRLAGADTQYFGPGTRLTVL.

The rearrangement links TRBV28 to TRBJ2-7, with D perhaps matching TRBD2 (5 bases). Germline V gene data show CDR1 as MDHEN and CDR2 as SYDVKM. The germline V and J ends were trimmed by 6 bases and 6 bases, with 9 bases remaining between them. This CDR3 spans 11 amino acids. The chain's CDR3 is CASRSEGEQYF. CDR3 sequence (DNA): TGTGCCAGCAGGTCAGAGGGCGAGCAGTACTTC.

Here the CDR3 reads CASRRVVITGELFF. CDR3 in DNA: TGTGCCAGTAGGAGGGTGGTTATAACCGGGGAGCTGTTTTTT. The rearrangement uses TRBV19 and TRBJ2-2; D is possibly TRBD2 (5 bases). Germline V CDR1 and CDR2: LNHDA, SQIVND (reference sequence). The CDR3 is made up of 14 amino acids. The V gene lost 6 bases and the J gene lost 5 bases, with 13 bases spanning the gap.

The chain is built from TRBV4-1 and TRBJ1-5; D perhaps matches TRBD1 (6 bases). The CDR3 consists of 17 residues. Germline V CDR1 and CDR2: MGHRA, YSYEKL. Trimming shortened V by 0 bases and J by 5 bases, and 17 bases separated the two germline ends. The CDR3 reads CASSQESVMPGDQPQHF. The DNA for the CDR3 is TGCGCCAGCAGCCAAGAATCAGTTATGCCAGGGGATCAGCCCCAGCATTTT.

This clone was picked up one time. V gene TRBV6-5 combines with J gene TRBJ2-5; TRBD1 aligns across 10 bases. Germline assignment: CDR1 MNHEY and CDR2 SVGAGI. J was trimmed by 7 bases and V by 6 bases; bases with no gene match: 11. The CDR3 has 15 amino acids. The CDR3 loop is CASRAGQGIIATQYF. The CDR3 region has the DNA TGTGCCAGCAGGGCGGGACAGGGGATTATCGCGACCCAGTACTTC.

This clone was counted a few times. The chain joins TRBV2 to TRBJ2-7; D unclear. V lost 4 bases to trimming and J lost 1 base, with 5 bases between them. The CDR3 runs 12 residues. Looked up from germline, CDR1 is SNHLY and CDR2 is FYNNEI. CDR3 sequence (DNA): TGTGCCAGCAGTGTCCAATCCTACGAGCAGTACTTC. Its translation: CASSVQSYEQYF.

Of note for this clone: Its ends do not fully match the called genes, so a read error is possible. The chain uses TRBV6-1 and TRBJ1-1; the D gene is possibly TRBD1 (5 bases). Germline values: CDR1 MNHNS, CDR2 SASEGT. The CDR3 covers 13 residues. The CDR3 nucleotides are TGTGCCAGCGGTGAGGTTAGGGGCACTGAAGCTTTCTTT. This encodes CASGEVRGTEAFF.

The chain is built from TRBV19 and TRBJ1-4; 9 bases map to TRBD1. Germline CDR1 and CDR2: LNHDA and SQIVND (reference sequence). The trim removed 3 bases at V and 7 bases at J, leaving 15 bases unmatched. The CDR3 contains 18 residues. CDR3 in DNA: TGTGCCAGTAGTATCTTTACCGGGACAGGGTACGGTGGTGAAAAACTGTTTTTT. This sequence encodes CASSIFTGTGYGGEKLFF.

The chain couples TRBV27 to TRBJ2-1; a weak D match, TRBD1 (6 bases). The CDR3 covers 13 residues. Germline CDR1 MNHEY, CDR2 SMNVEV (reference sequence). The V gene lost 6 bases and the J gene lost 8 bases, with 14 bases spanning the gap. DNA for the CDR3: TGTGCCAGCAGCCGACAGGTTGCCGATGAGCAGTTCTTC. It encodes CASSRQVADEQFF.

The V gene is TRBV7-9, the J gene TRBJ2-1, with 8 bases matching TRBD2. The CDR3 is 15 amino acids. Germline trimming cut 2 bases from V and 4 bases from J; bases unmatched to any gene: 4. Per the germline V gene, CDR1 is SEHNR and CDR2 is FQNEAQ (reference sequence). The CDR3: CASSLLRGAYNEQFF. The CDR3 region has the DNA TGTGCCAGCAGCTTATTGCGGGGGGCTTACAATGAGCAGTTCTTC.

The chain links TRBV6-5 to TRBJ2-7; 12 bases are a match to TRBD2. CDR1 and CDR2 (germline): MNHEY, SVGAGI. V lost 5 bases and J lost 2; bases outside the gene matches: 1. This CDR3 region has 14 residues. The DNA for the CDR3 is TGTGCCAGCAGTCTAGCGGGAGGGCCCTACGAGCAGTACTTC. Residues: CASSLAGGPYEQYF.